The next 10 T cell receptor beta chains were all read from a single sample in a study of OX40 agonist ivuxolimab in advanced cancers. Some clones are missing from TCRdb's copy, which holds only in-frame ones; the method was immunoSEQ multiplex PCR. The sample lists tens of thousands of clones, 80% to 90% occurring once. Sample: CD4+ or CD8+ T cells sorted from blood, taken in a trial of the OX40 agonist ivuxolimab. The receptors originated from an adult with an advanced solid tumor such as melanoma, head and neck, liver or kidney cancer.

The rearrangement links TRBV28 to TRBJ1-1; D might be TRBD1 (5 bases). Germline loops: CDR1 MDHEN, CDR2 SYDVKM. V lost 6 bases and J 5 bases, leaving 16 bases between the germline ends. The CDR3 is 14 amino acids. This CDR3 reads CASSPPGTKTEAFF. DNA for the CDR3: TGTGCCAGCAGCCCCCCGGGGACGAAGACTGAAGCTTTCTTT.

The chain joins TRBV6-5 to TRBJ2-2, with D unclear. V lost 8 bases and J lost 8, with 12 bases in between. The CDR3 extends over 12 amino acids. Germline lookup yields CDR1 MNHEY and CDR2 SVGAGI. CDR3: CASALNRGELFF. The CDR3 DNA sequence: TGTGCCAGCGCACTCAATCGGGGGGAGCTGTTTTTT.

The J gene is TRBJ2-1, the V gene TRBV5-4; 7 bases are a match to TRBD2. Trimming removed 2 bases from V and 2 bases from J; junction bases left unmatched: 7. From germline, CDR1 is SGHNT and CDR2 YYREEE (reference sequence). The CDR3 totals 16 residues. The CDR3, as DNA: TGTGCCAGCAGCTTCGGGGCGGGAGCGGCCTACAATGAGCAGTTCTTC. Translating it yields CASSFGAGAAYNEQFF.

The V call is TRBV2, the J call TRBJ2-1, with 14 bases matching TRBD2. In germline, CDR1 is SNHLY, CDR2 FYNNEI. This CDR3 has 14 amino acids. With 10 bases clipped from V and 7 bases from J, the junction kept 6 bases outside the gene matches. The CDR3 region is CATRTSGRKNEQFF. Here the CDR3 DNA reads TGTGCCACTAGGACTAGCGGGAGGAAGAATGAGCAGTTCTTC.

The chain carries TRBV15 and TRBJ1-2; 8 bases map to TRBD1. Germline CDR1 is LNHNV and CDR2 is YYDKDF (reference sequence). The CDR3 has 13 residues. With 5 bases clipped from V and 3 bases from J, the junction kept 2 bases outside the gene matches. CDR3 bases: TGTGCCACCAGCCCGACAGGGGACTATGGCTACACCTTC. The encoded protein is CATSPTGDYGYTF.

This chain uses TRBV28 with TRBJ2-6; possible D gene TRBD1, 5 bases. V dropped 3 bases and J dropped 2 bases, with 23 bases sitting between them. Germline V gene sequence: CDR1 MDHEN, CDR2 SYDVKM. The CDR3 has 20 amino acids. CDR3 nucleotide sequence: TGTGCCAGCAGTTTTCACCCAGTTACAGGTGTTGGTGCTGGGGCCAACGTCCTGACTTTC. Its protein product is CASSFHPVTGVGAGANVLTF.

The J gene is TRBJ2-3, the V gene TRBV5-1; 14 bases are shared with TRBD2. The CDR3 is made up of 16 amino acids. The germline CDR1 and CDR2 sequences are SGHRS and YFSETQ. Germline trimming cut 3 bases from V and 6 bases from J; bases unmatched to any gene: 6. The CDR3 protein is CASSSGLAGGGDTQYF. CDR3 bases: TGCGCCAGCAGCTCCGGACTAGCGGGAGGCGGGGATACGCAGTATTTT.

For the CDR3, the DNA is TGTGCCAGCAGTAGGGATGTCTATGGCTACACCTTC. This gives the protein CASSRDVYGYTF. V usage is TRBV28 and J usage is TRBJ1-2, with unresolved D. The CDR3 extends over 12 amino acids. The germline V gene has CDR1 MDHEN and CDR2 SYDVKM. V lost 5 bases, J lost 4 bases, and 8 bases lay in between.

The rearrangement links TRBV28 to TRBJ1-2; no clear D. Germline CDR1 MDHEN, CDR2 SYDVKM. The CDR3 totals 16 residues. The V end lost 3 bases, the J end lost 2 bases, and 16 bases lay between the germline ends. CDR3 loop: CASSFSPKGENYGYTF. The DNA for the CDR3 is TGTGCCAGCAGTTTTAGCCCGAAGGGAGAAAACTATGGCTACACCTTC.

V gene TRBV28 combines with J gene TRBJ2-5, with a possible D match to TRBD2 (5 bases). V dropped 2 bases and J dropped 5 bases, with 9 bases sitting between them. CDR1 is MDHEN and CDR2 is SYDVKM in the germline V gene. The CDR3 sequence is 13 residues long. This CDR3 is CASSLPSTETQYF. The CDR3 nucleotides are TGTGCCAGCAGTTTACCTAGCACCGAGACCCAGTACTTC.